One sample yielded the 22 T cell receptor beta chains listed below, sequenced in a study of human T cells and chemical hapten exposure. Time point of the sample: patch test 1, 2 weeks after DPC sensitization. Treatment indicated: therapeutic diphenylcyclopropenone sensitization with weekly scalp DPC. In TCRdb, the RACE reads were re-called with MiXCR into one record per CDR3 protein. Here the sample spans 150,000 to 200,000 distinct CDR3 sequences, approximately 15% being singletons. The source was whole blood, collected in connection with sensitization to the hapten diphenylcyclopropenone (DPC). These receptors originate from a young woman with alopecia areata. Some clones in this sample may be carry-over from other donors' samples.

This clonotype was picked up a small number of times. The rearrangement joins TRBV28 to TRBJ1-5, with D tentatively TRBD1 (5 bases). The germline V gene has CDR1 MDHEN and CDR2 SYDVKM. Trimming removed 3 bases from V and 1 base from J, with 7 bases in between. The CDR3 totals 14 residues. DNA of the CDR3: TGTGCCAGCAGTTTTGGGGGAAGCAATCAGCCCCAGCATTTT. Protein sequence: CASSFGGSNQPQHF.

This clonotype was seen ten or more times. The chain carries TRBV16 and TRBJ1-4, with no clear D. Germline CDR1 is KGHSY and CDR2 is FQNENV. V was clipped by 0 bases and J by 4 bases, with 18 bases between them. The CDR3 runs 18 residues. CDR3 DNA sequence: TGTGCCAGCAGCCAATCGACGCAGAGGAGGAGGATTAATGAAAAACTGTTTTTT. It yields the protein CASSQSTQRRRINEKLFF. Using reference TRBV16 and TRBJ1-4 for the parts outside the CDR3, the full variable domain is GEEVAQTPKHLVRGEGQKAKLYCAPIKGHSYVFWYQQVLKNEFKFLISFQNENVFDETGMPKERFSAKCLPNSPCSLEIQATKLEDSAVYFCASSQSTQRRRINEKLFFGSGTQLSVL.

This clonotype was seen a handful of times. The rearrangement joins TRBV7-2 to TRBJ1-5; D is perhaps TRBD1 (6 bases). This CDR3 comprises 12 residues. Per germline, CDR1 SGHTA and CDR2 FQGNSA. V gave up 6 bases and J gave up 4 bases, with 7 bases separating them. The CDR3 loop is CASRQGNQPQHF. The CDR3 nucleotides read TGTGCCAGCAGGCAGGGGAATCAGCCCCAGCATTTT.

This clonotype came up many times. This sequence joins TRBV29-1 and TRBJ1-5, with D unresolved. The V gene's germline CDR1 is SQVTM and CDR2 ANQGSEA. There are 12 residues in the CDR3. The V end was cut by 4 bases, the J end by 2 bases, with 6 bases between. The CDR3 nucleotides read TGCAGCGTTGGGCAAGGCAATCAGCCCCAGCATTTT. This gives the protein CSVGQGNQPQHF.

This clonotype was counted only a few times. The chain uses TRBV11-1 and TRBJ2-7; D remains unclear. CDR1 SGHAT and CDR2 FQDESV come from the germline V gene (reference sequence). The CDR3 consists of 13 residues. With 1 base removed from V and 2 bases from J, the gap between germline ends came to 6 bases. This CDR3 reads CASSLVPPYEQYF. Written as DNA, the CDR3 is TGTGCCAGCAGCTTAGTTCCGCCCTACGAGCAGTACTTC.

In its sample, this clonotype was seen many times. The rearrangement links TRBV12-3 or TRBV12-4 to TRBJ1-1; D is undetermined. This CDR3 has 12 amino acids. V gave up 6 bases and J gave up 11 bases, with 16 bases separating them. The CDR3 region is CASRFNSNSAFF. DNA of the CDR3: TGTGCCAGCAGGTTTAATAGCAACAGCGCTTTCTTT.

The chain combines TRBV4-3 with TRBJ1-5, with 8 bases identical to TRBD1. This CDR3 comprises 15 residues. Germline V CDR1 and CDR2: LGHNA, YSLEER. With V trimmed by 1 base and J by 4 bases, 3 bases remained unmatched. DNA for the CDR3: TGCGCCAGCAGCCAAGGCCGGGACAGGAATCAGCCCCAGCATTTT. Amino acids: CASSQGRDRNQPQHF.

This clonotype was observed a few times. The rearrangement joins TRBV20-1 to TRBJ2-3; D perhaps matches TRBD2 (7 bases). The germline CDR1 and CDR2 sequences are DFQATT and SNEGSKA (reference sequence). The CDR3 is 15 residues long. Trimming took 6 bases from V and 2 from J, leaving 18 bases between them. CDR3: CSAPPGGSVTDTQYF. The CDR3 nucleotides are TGCAGTGCCCCTCCGGGGGGCTCTGTCACAGATACGCAGTATTTT.

This clonotype was picked up many times. The chain combines TRBV28 with TRBJ2-6; unclear D gene. The V end was cut by 0 bases, the J end by 0 bases, with 3 bases between. This CDR3 is 15 amino acids long. Germline V CDR1 and CDR2: MDHEN, SYDVKM. This CDR3 is CASSLWGSGANVLTF. DNA for the CDR3: TGTGCCAGCAGTTTATGGGGCTCTGGGGCCAACGTCCTGACTTTC.

The CDR3 nucleotides read TGCAGTGCTCCTGGACAGGCCACAGATACGCAGTATTTT. It yields the protein CSAPGQATDTQYF. V usage is TRBV20-1 and J usage is TRBJ2-3, with 7 bases matching TRBD1. This CDR3 has 13 amino acids. V shed 5 bases and J 2 bases; nucleotides not matched to a gene: 4. The germline V gene encodes CDR1 DFQATT and CDR2 SNEGSKA (reference sequence).

The chain employs TRBV7-2 and TRBJ1-1; weak D call: TRBD1 (6 bases). Germline V gene sequence: CDR1 SGHTA, CDR2 FQGNSA. The CDR3 runs 17 residues. Trimming removed 3 bases at V and 5 bases at J, with 22 bases between. Here the CDR3 DNA reads TGTGCCAGCAGCTTGAGGGACACCAGTCTTATGAGTACTGAAGCTTTCTTT. Amino acids: CASSLRDTSLMSTEAFF.

V and J are TRBV15 and TRBJ1-1, with 7 bases aligning to TRBD1. The CDR3 covers 15 residues. V lost 0 bases and J lost 3; bases outside the gene matches: 4. CDR1 LNHNV and CDR2 YYDKDF come from the germline V gene (reference sequence). CDR3 sequence reads: CATSRETGLDTEAFF. CDR3 in DNA: TGTGCCACCAGCAGAGAGACAGGGTTGGACACTGAAGCTTTCTTT.

This clonotype showed up just a few times. The CDR3 bases are TGTGCCAGCAGTCGAATCCAGGGTGGATCTAGTACGGGTGAGCAGTTCTTC. Encoded protein: CASSRIQGGSSTGEQFF. V gene TRBV6-1 combines with J gene TRBJ2-1, with D possibly being TRBD1 (5 bases). The germline V gene encodes CDR1 MNHNS and CDR2 SASEGT. This CDR3 spans 17 amino acids. V lost 5 bases, J lost 9 bases, and 26 bases lay in between.

This chain uses TRBV12-3 or TRBV12-4 with TRBJ2-1; the match to TRBD2 covers 10 bases. V shed 7 bases, J shed 10 bases, and the junction held 13 bases outside the gene matches. The CDR3 contains 15 residues. CDR3 protein: CASTVTSGRPREQFF. The CDR3 nucleotides are TGTGCCAGCACCGTGACTAGCGGGCGCCCTCGAGAGCAGTTCTTC.

This clonotype was seen only a few times. J is TRBJ2-5 and V is TRBV28, with 12 positions matching TRBD1. The CDR3 extends over 16 amino acids. Trimming cost V 4 bases and J 1 base; bases outside gene matches: 4. CDR1 and CDR2 (germline): MDHEN, SYDVKM. The CDR3 DNA reads as TGTGCCAGCAGTTCGCCGGGACAGGGGGCCCAAGAGACCCAGTACTTC. This encodes CASSSPGQGAQETQYF.

This clonotype was counted a few times. This chain joins TRBV29-1 and TRBJ2-7; 8 bases are a match to TRBD2. The CDR3 spans 13 residues. Germline V gene lookup returns CDR1 SQVTM and CDR2 ANQGSEA. Trimming took 5 bases from V and 5 from J; bases not matched to a gene: 8. CDR3: CSVTGLGNHEQYF. The CDR3 DNA reads as TGCAGCGTTACGGGACTAGGTAACCACGAGCAGTACTTC.

This clonotype was found many times. The chain uses TRBV5-5 and TRBJ1-5; D gene ambiguous. Germline V lookup: CDR1 SGHKS, CDR2 YYEKEE (reference sequence). The V and J ends lost 0 bases and 2 bases respectively, with 6 bases between them. The CDR3 has 14 amino acids. The CDR3 DNA is TGTGCCAGCAGCTTGGCGGGCCGCAATCAGCCCCAGCATTTT. Protein: CASSLAGRNQPQHF. The full variable domain, with the rest looked up from reference TRBV5-5 and TRBJ1-5, is DAGVTQSPTHLIKTRGQQVTLRCSPISGHKSVSWYQQVLGQGPQFIFQYYEKEERGRGNFPDRFSARQFPNYSSELNVNALLLGDSALYLCASSLAGRNQPQHFGDGTRLSIL.

The V gene is TRBV6-1, the J gene TRBJ2-5; D is possibly TRBD1 (5 bases). The CDR3 has 13 amino acids. Germline-derived CDR1 and CDR2 are MNHNS and SASEGT. Trimming cost V 5 bases and J 2 bases, with 9 bases left between them. DNA of the CDR3: TGTGCCAGCAGTACCGGACATCAAGAGACCCAGTACTTC. Translation: CASSTGHQETQYF.

This clonotype was observed a few times. The chain recombines TRBV12-3 or TRBV12-4 with TRBJ1-2; TRBD1 might be the D (5 bases). V was trimmed by 7 bases and J by 1 base, leaving 10 bases between them. The CDR3 contains 13 residues. The CDR3 loop reads CASTPTDNYGYTF. The CDR3 nucleotides are TGTGCCAGCACCCCGACAGATAACTATGGCTACACCTTC.

This clonotype appeared a few times. This chain uses TRBV5-1 with TRBJ1-1; TRBD1 might be the D (5 bases). V was shortened by 3 bases and J by 3 bases, with 15 bases between the two germline ends. The CDR3 covers 15 residues. CDR1 is SGHRS, CDR2 YFSETQ, per germline. The DNA for the CDR3 is TGCGCCAGCAGCTCTTCAGGGATAAAAGACACTGAAGCTTTCTTT. The encoded protein is CASSSSGIKDTEAFF. Based on the CDR3 plus reference TRBV5-1 and TRBJ1-1, the full variable domain is KAGVTQTPRYLIKTRGQQVTLSCSPISGHRSVSWYQQTPGQGLQFLFEYFSETQRNKGNFPGRFSGRQFSNSRSEMNVSTLELGDSALYLCASSSSGIKDTEAFFGQGTRLTVV.

This clonotype was found many times. The chain has TRBV6-1 and TRBJ2-7, with a weak D call TRBD2 (5 bases). Trimming shortened V by 2 bases and J by 11 bases, and 13 bases separated the two germline ends. The CDR3 runs 12 residues. Germline V gene sequence: CDR1 MNHNS, CDR2 SASEGT. The chain's CDR3 is CASSELQEVKYF. Written as DNA, the CDR3 is TGTGCCAGCAGTGAACTCCAGGAGGTAAAGTACTTC.

This chain connects TRBV19 to TRBJ2-4; possibly TRBD1 for D (6 bases). Germline CDR1 and CDR2: LNHDA and SQIVND (reference sequence). Trimming cost V 6 bases and J 0 bases, with 9 bases left between them. The CDR3 is 14 residues long. The CDR3 is CASSTGSAKNIQYF. Here the CDR3 DNA reads TGTGCCAGTAGCACAGGGTCAGCCAAAAACATTCAGTACTTC.